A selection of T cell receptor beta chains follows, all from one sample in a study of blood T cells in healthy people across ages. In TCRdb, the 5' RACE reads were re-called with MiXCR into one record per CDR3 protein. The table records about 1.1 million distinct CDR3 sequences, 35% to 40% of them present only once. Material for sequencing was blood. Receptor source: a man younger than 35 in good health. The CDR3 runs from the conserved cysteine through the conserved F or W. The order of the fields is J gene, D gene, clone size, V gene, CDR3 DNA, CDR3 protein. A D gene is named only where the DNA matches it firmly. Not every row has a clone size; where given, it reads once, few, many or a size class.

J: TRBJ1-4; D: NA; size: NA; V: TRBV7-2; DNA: TGTGCCAGCAGCTCCAAAGTCGCAACTAATGAAAAACTGTTTTTT; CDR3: CASSSKVATNEKLFF
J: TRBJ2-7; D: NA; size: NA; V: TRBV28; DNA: TGTGCCAGCAGTACCCCTGGCACGTACGAGCAGTACTTC; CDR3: CASSTPGTYEQYF
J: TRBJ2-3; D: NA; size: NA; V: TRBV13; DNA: TGTGCCAGCAGCTTAGGCCGATCGCCGGGACATAGTTTCACAGATACGCAGTATTTT; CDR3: CASSLGRSPGHSFTDTQYF
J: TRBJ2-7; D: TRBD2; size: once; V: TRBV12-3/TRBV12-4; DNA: TGTGCCAGCAGTCAACGGGGGGGGCGAAGAACCCACCAGTACTTC; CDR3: CASSQRGGRRTHQYF
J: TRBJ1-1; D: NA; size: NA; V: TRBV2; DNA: TGTGCCAGCAGTGGCGCGAGACAGAAACTGAACACTGAAGCTTTCTTT; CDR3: CASSGARQKLNTEAFF
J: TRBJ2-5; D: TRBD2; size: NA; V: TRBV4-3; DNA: TGCGCCAGCAGCCAAGATCTAACTAGCGGGGAAGAGACCCAGTACTTC; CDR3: CASSQDLTSGEETQYF
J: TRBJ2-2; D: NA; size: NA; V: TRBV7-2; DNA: TGTGCCAGCAGACAGGACAGAAACACCGGGGAGCTGTTTTTT; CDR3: CASRQDRNTGELFF
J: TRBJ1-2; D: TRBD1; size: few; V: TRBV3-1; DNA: TGTGCCAGCAGCCCAGATTCCAGGGGGCGGTTTGGCTACACCTTC; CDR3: CASSPDSRGRFGYTF
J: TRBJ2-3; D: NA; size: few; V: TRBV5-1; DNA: TGCGCCAGCAGCTTGGGGCCCGGGGGACGGACAGATACGCAGTATTTT; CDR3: CASSLGPGGRTDTQYF
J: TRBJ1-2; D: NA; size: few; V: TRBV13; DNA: TGTGCCAGCAGCACACTACGGGGTGGCTACACCTTC; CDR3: CASSTLRGGYTF
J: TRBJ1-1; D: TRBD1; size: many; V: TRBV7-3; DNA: TGTGCCAGCAGCTTAGCAGATGTACGGACAGGTGAAGCTTTCTTT; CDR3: CASSLADVRTGEAFF